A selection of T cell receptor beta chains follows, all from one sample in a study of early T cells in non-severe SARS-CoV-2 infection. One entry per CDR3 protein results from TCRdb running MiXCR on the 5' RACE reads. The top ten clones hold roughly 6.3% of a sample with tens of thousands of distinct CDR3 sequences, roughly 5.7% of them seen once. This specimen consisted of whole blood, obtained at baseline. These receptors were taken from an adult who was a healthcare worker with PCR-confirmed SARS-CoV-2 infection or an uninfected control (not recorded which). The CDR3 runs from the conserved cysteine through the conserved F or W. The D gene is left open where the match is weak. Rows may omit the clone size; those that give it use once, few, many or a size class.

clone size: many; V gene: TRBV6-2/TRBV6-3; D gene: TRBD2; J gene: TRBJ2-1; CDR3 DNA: TGTGCCAGCAGTTCCCTGGCTAGCGGCCTTTTTAATGAGCAGTTCTTC; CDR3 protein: CASSSLASGLFNEQFF
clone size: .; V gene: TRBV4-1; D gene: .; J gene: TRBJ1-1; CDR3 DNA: TGCGCCAGCAGCCAAGGGCGACGAAGCGACACTGAAGCTTTCTTT; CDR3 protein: CASSQGRRSDTEAFF
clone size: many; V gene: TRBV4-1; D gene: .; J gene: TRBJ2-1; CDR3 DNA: TGCGCCAGCAGCGAGACAACCTATAATGAGCAGTTCTTC; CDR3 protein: CASSETTYNEQFF
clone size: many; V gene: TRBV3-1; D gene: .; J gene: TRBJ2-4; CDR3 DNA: TGTGCCAGCAGCCAGCAGGGGTTAGTCAAAAACATTCAGTACTTC; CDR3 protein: CASSQQGLVKNIQYF
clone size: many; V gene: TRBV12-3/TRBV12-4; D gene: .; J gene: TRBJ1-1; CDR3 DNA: TGTGCCAGCAGTCCGAGGGCGGGGGTGAGCACTGAAGCTTTCTTT; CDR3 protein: CASSPRAGVSTEAFF
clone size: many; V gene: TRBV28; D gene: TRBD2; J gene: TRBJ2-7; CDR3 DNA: TGTGCCAGCAGTTTATCGTTCCTAGCGGGAGAAAGTTACGAGCAGTACTTC; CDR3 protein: CASSLSFLAGESYEQYF
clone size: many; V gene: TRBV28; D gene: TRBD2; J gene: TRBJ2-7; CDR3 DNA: TGTGCCAGCACTACCCGGGGGGACTTCTACGAGCAGTACTTC; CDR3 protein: CASTTRGDFYEQYF
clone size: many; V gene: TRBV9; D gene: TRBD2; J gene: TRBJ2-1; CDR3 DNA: TGTGCCAGCAGCGCTAGCGGGAGCTCCTACAATGAGCAGTTCTTC; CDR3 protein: CASSASGSSYNEQFF
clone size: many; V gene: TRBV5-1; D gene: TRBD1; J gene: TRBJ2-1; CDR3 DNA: TGCGCCAGCAGCCTAGGCGACAGGGGCTCCTACAATGAGCAGTTCTTC; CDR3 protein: CASSLGDRGSYNEQFF
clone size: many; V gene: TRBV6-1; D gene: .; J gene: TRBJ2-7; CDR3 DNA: TGTGCCAGCAGTGAAGCCCACAGGGGGGGATACGAGCAGTACTTC; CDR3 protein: CASSEAHRGGYEQYF
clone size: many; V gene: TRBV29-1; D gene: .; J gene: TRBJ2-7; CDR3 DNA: TGCAGCGTCCAAGACAGGTACAACACCCACGAGCAGTACTTC; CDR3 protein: CSVQDRYNTHEQYF
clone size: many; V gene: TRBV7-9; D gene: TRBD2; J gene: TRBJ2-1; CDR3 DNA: TGTGCCAGCAGCGATAGGACTAGCGGGAGTTACAATGAGCAGTTCTTC; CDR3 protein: CASSDRTSGSYNEQFF
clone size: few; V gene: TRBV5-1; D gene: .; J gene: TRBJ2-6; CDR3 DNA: TGCGCCAGCAGCTTGGTAGGCTCTGGGGCCAACGTCCTGACTTTC; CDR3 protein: CASSLVGSGANVLTF
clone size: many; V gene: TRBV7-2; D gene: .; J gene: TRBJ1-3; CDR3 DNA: TGTGCCAGCAGCTTAGTTCGTGGCCCCGTTGGAAACACCATATATTTT; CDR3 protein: CASSLVRGPVGNTIYF
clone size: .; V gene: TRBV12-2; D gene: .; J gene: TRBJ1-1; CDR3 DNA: TGTGCAAGTCGCTTATTTCAGGGGGAGGACTCGAACACTGAAGCTTTCTTT; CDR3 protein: CASRLFQGEDSNTEAFF
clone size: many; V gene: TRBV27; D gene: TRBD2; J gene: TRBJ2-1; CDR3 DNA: TGTGCCTCAAGCGGGAGGGCGAATGAGCAGTTCTTC; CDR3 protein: CASSGRANEQFF
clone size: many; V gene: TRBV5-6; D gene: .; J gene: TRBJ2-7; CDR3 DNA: TGTGCCAGCAGCTTGAAGGCCTCCCCCTACGAGCAGTACTTC; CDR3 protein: CASSLKASPYEQYF
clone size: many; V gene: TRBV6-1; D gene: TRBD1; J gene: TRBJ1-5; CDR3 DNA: TGTGCCCTCGGACAGGGCCCAAGTCAGCCCCAGCATTTT; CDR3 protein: CALGQGPSQPQHF
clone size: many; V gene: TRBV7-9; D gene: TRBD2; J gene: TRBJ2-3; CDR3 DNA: TGTGCCAGCAGCTCACTAGCGAAGGCGGGAGTCAAGTATTTT; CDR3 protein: CASSSLAKAGVKYF
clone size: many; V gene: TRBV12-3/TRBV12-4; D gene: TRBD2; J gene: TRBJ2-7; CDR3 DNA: TGTGCCAGCAGCCGCGGGAGCTCCTCCTACGAGCAGTACTTC; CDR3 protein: CASSRGSSSYEQYF
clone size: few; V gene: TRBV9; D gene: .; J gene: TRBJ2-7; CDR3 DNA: TGTGCCAGCAGCCCCGAGACAGAATTCTACGAGCAGTACTTC; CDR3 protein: CASSPETEFYEQYF
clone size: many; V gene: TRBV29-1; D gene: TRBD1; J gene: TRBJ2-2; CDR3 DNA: TGCAGCGTAGTGCAGACAGGGGTCACCACCGGGGAGCTGTTTTTT; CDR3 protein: CSVVQTGVTTGELFF
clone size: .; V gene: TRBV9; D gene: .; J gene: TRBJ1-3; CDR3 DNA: TGTGCCAGCAGCGCACCCGGCGGGGGAGGAACCCGATCTGGAAACACCATATATTTT; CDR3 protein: CASSAPGGGGTRSGNTIYF
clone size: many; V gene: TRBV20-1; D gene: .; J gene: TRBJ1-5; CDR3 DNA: TGCAGTGCTAGAGCCGCACAGGGTAGCAATCAGCCCCAGCATTTT; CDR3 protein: CSARAAQGSNQPQHF
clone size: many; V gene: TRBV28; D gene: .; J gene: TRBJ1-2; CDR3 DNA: TGTGCCAGCAGTTCGGGAAACTATGGCTACACCTTC; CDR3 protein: CASSSGNYGYTF
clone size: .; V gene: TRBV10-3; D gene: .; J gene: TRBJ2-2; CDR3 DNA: TGTGCCATCAGCCCGGGAGCGAACACCGGGGAGCTGTTTTTT; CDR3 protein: CAISPGANTGELFF
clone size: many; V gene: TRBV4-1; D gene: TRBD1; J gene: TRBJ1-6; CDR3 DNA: TGCGCCAGCAGCCACGAGGGACAGGGTGGCTCCTATAATTCACCCCTCCACTTT; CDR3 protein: CASSHEGQGGSYNSPLHF
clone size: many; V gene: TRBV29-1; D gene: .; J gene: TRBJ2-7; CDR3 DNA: TGCAGCGTTGGACGGGACATATACGAGCAGTACTTC; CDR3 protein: CSVGRDIYEQYF
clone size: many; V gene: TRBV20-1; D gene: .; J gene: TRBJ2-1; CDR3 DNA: TGCAGTGCTAGCCCTGCCACGGGTTCGGGTAAATACAATGAGCAGTTCTTC; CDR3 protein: CSASPATGSGKYNEQFF
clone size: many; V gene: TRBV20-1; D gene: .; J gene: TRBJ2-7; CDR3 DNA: TGCAGTGCTAGAGGGGCCCGAGGGTACGAGCAGTACTTC; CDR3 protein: CSARGARGYEQYF
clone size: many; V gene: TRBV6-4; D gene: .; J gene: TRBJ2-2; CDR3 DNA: TGTGCCAGCAGTGCTGGTCATCTCAACACCGGGGAGCTGTTTTTT; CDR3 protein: CASSAGHLNTGELFF
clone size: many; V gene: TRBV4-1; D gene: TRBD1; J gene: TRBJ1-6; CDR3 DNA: TGCGCCAGCAGCCAAGTTTGGCAGGGGGATTCACCCCTCCACTTT; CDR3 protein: CASSQVWQGDSPLHF
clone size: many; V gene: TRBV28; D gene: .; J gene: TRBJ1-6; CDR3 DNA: TGTGCCAGCACGGGTTCAGGCTCCTATAATTCACCCCTCCACTTT; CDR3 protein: CASTGSGSYNSPLHF
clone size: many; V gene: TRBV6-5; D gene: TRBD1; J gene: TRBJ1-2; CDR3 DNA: TGTGCCAGCAGGGCCGGGACAGGGGCCTATGGCTACACCTTC; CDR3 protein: CASRAGTGAYGYTF
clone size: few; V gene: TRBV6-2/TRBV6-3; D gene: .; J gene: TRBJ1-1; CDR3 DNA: TGTGCCAGCAGTGGGATCAGGGACAACACTGAAGCTTTCTTT; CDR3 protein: CASSGIRDNTEAFF
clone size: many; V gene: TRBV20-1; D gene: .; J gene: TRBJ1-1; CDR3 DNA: TGCAGTGCTACTCCCTGGGACCAAAAAGCTTTCTTT; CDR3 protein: CSATPWDQKAFF
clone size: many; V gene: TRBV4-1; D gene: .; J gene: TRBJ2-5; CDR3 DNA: TGCGCCAGCAGCCAAGCTCAACTAGGGGGGGAGACCCAGTACTTC; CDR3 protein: CASSQAQLGGETQYF
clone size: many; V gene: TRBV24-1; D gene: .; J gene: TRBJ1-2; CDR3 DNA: TGTGCCACCAGTGATCCGGACAACAAGGCCAATGGGTACACCTTC; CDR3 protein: CATSDPDNKANGYTF
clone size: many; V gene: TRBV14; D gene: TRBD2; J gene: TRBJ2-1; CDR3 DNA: TGTGCCAGCAGCCGACTTACTAGCGGGAGGAAGGTTGAGCAGTTCTTC; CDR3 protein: CASSRLTSGRKVEQFF
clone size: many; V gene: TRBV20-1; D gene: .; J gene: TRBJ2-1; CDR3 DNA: TGCAGTGCTAGAGATGATGGGGCCCCGCCGAGCTCCTACAATGAGCAGTTCTTC; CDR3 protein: CSARDDGAPPSSYNEQFF
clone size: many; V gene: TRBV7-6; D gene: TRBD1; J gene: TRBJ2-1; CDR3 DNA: TGTGCCAGCAGCTCCCGGGACAGGCAAAGCAATGAGCAGTTCTTC; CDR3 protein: CASSSRDRQSNEQFF
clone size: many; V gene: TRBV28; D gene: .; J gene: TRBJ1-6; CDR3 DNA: TGTGCCAGCAGTTCACCGGGACGGAATAATTCACCCCTCCACTTT; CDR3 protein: CASSSPGRNNSPLHF
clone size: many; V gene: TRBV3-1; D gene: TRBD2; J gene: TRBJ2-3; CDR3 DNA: TGTGCCAGCACCCCCCTAGCGGGGCGCACAGATACGCAGTATTTT; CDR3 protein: CASTPLAGRTDTQYF
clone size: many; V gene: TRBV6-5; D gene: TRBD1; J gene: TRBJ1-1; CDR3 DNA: TGTGCCAGCAGTTTTGGACAGGGCGTGGCGAACACTGAAGCTTTCTTT; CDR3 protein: CASSFGQGVANTEAFF
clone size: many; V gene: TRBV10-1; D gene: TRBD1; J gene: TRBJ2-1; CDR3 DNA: TGCGCCAGCAGCGCCGGGACAGACCTAAGCAATGAGCAGTTCTTC; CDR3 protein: CASSAGTDLSNEQFF